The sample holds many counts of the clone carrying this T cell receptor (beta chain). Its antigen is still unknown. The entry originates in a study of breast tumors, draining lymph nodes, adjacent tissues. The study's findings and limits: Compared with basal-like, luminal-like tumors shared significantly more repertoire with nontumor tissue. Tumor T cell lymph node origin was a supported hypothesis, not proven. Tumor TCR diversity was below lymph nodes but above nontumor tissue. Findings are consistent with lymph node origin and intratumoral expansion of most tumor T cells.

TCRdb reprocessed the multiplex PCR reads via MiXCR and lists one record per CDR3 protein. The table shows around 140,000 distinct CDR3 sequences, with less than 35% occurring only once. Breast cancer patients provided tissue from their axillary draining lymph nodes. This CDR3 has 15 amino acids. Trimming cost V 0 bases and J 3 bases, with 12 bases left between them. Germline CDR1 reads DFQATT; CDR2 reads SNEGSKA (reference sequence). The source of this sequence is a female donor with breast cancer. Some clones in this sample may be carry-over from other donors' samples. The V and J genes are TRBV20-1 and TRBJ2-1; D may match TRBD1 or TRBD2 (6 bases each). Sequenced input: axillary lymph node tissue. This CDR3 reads CSARDSGANYNEQFF. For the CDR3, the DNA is TGCAGTGCTAGAGATTCGGGGGCCAACTACAATGAGCAGTTCTTC.